This TCR beta chain was identified in a study of response to subunit inactivated influenza vaccine. MiXCR, applied by TCRdb to the RT-PCR reads, yields one record per CDR3 protein. The repertoire holds around 790,000 distinct CDR3 sequences, over 20% seen once, with roughly a tenth in the top ten. V was trimmed by 5 bases and J by 1 base, leaving 12 bases between them. Germline V gives CDR1 SGHVS, CDR2 FNYEAQ. CDR3 length: 14 residues. Whole-study findings and limits: There was a suggestion from the authors that each seasonal influenza vaccination recruits few new T cells.

This clonotype came up a few times. The target antigen is unknown. This sequence originates from a man aged 50-59 years who received an inactivated influenza vaccine. The material sequenced was PBMCs from blood, taken about 5 days after vaccination. The chain links TRBV7-6 to TRBJ2-7; no clear D gene. The CDR3 nucleotides are TGTGCCAGCAGCCTGTATGACGGATCCTACGAGCAGTACTTC. As protein: CASSLYDGSYEQYF. The entire variable domain, with the rest obtained from reference TRBV7-6 and TRBJ2-7, is as follows: GAGVSQSPRYKVTKRGQDVALRCDPISGHVSLYWYRQALGQGPEFLTYFNYEAQQDKSGLPNDRFSAERPEGSISTLTIQRTEQRDSAMYRCASSLYDGSYEQYFGPGTRLTVT.